This TCR beta chain originates from a study of cytomegalovirus exposure and HLA in healthy donors (dated 2017 in TCRdb). Regarding the complete study: A later analysis indicated that the roughly 120 validation repertoires were generated on the platform also employed for the 700 or so repertoires of the first cohort. The study aimed to test whether signatures of past pathogen exposure could be identified by cataloging public T cell receptors. Besides the first cohort of 666 subjects, a separate validation cohort made up of over 95 different subjects was used. To predict cytomegalovirus infection status, the study brought together high-throughput TCR immunosequencing, statistical association of individual TCRs with disease status, and machine learning.

The CDR3 contains 16 residues, cysteine and phenylalanine counted. The sequence is cut down to CDR3 DNA, 48 bases in frame from base 1. V trim: 3 bases; J trim: 7 bases; unmatched bases: 7. The germline V gene yields LGHNA for CDR1 and YNFKEQ for CDR2. Study-wide findings and limitations: A total of 164 TCR beta chains were listed by the study as associated with cytomegalovirus. Three of the identified cytomegalovirus-associated TCR beta chains were confirmed in vitro to be specific for cytomegalovirus antigens. In both the original and validation cohorts, the classifier was reported to diagnose cytomegalovirus status with high specificity and sensitivity. According to the authors, the approach could potentially be generalized to other disease states and immunological phenotypes. Subsequent analysis determined that TCRs grouped into clusters in the first cohort also showed a tendency toward co-occurrence across the 120 or so validation repertoires, and approximately 93% of cluster scores exceeded 0. The validation cohort had no HLA typing available for a later analysis, so co-occurrence within that cohort was assessed over all 130 or so repertoires. Most TCR sequences were seen in very few donors, while some public TCRs were found in many individuals.

Comment on this clone: Its antigen is unknown. There are no base qualities to consult, and no much larger clone falls within one base.

The donors were included in the validation cohort of roughly 130 subjects, a group kept apart from the approximately 700-subject first cohort. Libraries were constructed by the immunoSEQ multiplex PCR assay. On the study's bioinformatics: A statistical classification framework was built to diagnose cytomegalovirus status from the catalog of TCR beta chain sequences. As stored in TCRdb, this immuneACCESS dataset retains in-frame rearrangements with V and J assigned. A fraction of the clones does not appear; measured against another copy, unresolved V genes explain less than half of the discrepancy, and the remainder lacks a known reason. The DNA was the basis for D and trimming; V, J and clone size are from that table. The sample table shows hundreds of thousands of clones, and roughly 88% are seen once. The top ten clonotypes cover around 0.8% of the sample.

The source of this sequence is a woman under 30 in good health and CMV-seronegative. The chain is made from TRBV4-2 and TRBJ2-1, with 12 central nucleotides matching TRBD2. Material for sequencing was PBMCs. The nucleotides are TGTGCCAGCAGCCATACGTCTAGCGGGGGGGCAAATGAGCAGTTCTTC. Translated, it reads CASSHTSSGGANEQFF.